The T cell receptor delta chain under discussion was sequenced for a study of gamma-delta chains in newborns, infants, children. As for the study in general: Innate gammadelta T cells reportedly expand polyclonally right after birth, driven by microbial exposure, per the title.

TCRdb redid clone calling on the reads using CATT. The table lists some 6,900 delta-chain clones, 2.1% of them singletons. Concerning this clone itself: TCRdb attributes to this sequence the protein of a much larger clone, which differs from the DNA translation at residue 15; a read error is likely, and the protein displayed is translated from the DNA. Other DNA sequences in this specimen translate into the identical CDR3.

Germline V gene sequence: CDR1 GEAIGNYY, CDR2 EKD. The CDR3 spans 20 residues. The clonotype was recovered from a child who was a newborn, infant or young child, either healthy, febrile or measles-vaccinated (not recorded which). J is TRDJ3 and V is TRDV2; 11 positions agree with TRDD3. Sequencing was done on a sample of blood. The CDR3 region is CACDTVLGDMSSWDARQMFF. The CDR3 DNA follows: TGTGCCTGTGACACTGTACTGGGGGATATGAGCTCCTGGGACGCCCGACAGATGTTTTTC.